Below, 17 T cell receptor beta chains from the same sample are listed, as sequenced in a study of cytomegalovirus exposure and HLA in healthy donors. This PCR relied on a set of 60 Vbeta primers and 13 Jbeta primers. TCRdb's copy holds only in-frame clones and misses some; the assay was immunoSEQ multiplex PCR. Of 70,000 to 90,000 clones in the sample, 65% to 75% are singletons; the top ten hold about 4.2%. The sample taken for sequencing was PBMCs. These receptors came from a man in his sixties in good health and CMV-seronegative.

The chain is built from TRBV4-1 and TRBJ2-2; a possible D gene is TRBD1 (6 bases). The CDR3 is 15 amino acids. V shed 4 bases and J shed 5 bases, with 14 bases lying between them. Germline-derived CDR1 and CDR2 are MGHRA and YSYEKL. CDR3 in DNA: TGCGCCAGCAGCCCCCCGGGACACTTAACCGGGGAGCTGTTTTTT. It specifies CASSPPGHLTGELFF.

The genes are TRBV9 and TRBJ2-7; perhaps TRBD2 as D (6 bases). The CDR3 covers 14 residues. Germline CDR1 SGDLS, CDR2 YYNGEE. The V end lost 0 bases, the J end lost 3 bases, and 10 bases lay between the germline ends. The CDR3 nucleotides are TGTGCCAGCAGCGTAGGGGCTAGCGTCTACGAGCAGTACTTC. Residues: CASSVGASVYEQYF.

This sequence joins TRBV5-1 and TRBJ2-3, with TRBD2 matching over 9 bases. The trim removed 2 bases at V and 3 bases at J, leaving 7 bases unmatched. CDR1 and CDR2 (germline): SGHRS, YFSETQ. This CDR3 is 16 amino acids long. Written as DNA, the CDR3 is TGCGCCAGCAGCTTATTTCTGGCGGGGGGGACAGATACGCAGTATTTT. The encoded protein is CASSLFLAGGTDTQYF.

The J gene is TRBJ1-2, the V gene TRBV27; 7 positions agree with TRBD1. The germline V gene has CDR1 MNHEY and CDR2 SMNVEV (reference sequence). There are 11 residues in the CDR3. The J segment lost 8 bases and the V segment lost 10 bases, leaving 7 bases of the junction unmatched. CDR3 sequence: CATGQGEGYTF. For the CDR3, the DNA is TGTGCCACCGGGCAGGGGGAAGGCTACACCTTC.

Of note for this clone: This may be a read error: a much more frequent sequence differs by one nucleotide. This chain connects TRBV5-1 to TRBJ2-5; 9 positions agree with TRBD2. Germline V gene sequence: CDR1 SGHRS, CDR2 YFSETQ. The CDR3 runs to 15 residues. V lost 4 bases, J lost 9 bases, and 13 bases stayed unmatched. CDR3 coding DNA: TGCGCCAGCAGCAGCGCGGGGGGGCCGGGGGAGGCCCAGTACTTC. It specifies CASSSAGGPGEAQYF.

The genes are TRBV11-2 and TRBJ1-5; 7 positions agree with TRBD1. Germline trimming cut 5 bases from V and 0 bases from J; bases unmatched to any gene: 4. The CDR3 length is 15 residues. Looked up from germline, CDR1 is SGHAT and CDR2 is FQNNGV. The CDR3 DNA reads TGTGCCAGCAGCCCAGACAGGGCTAGCAATCAGCCCCAGCATTTT. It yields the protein CASSPDRASNQPQHF. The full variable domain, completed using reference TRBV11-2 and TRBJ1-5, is EAGVAQSPRYKIIEKRQSVAFWCNPISGHATLYWYQQILGQGPKLLIQFQNNGVVDDSQLPKDRFSAERLKGVDSTLKIQPAKLEDSAVYLCASSPDRASNQPQHFGDGTRLSIL.

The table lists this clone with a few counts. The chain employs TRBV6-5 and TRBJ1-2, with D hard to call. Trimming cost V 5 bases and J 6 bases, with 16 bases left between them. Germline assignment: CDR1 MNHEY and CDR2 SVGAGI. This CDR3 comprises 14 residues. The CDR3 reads CASSVPQALNGYTF. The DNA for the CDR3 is TGTGCCAGCAGTGTCCCCCAGGCGCTCAATGGCTACACCTTC.

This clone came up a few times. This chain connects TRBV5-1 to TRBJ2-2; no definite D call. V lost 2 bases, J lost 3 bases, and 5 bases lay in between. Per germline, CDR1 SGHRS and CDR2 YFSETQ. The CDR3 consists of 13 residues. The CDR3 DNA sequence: TGCGCCAGCAGCTTACGGGACACCGGGGAGCTGTTTTTT. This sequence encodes CASSLRDTGELFF.

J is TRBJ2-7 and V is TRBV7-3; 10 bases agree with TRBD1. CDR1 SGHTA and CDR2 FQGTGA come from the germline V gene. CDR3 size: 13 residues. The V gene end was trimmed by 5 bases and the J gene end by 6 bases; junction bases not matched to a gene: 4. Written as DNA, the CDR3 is TGTGCCAGCAGCACCGGGACAGGGGTCGAGCAGTACTTC. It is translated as CASSTGTGVEQYF.

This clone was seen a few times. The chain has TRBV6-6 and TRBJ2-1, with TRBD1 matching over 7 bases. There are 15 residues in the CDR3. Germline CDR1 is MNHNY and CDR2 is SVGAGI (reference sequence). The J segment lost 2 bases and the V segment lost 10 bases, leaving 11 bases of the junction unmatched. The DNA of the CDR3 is TGTGCCACCTTTGGGGGACAGATGACCTACAATGAGCAGTTCTTC. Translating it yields CATFGGQMTYNEQFF.

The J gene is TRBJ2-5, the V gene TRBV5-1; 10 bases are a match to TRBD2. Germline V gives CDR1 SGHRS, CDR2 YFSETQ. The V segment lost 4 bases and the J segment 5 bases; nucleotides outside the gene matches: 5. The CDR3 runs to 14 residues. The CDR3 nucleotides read TGCGCCAGCAGCGGGGGGACTAGCGTCGAGACCCAGTACTTC. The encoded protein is CASSGGTSVETQYF.

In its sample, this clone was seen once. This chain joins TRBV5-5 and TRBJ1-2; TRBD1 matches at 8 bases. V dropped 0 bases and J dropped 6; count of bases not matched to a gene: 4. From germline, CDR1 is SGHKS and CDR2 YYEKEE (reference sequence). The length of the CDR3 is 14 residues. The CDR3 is CASSLGQGYDGYTF. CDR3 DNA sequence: TGTGCCAGCAGCTTGGGACAGGGGTACGATGGCTACACCTTC.

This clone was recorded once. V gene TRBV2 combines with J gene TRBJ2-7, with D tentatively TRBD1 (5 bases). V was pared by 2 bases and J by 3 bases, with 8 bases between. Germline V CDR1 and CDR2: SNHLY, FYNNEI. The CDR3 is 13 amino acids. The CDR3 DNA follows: TGTGCCAGCAGTGAATACAGGCTCTACGAGCAGTACTTC. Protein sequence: CASSEYRLYEQYF.

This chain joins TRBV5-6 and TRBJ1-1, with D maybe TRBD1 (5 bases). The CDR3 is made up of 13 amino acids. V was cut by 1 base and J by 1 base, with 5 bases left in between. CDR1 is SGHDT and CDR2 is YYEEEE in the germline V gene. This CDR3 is CASSLRGNTEAFF. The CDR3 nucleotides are TGTGCCAGCAGCTTGAGGGGGAACACTGAAGCTTTCTTT.

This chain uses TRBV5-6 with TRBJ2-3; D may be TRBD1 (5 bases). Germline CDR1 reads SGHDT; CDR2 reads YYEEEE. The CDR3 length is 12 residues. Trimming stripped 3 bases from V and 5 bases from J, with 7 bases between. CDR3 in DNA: TGTGCCAGCAGCTGGGGCCTAGATACGCAGTATTTT. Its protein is CASSWGLDTQYF.

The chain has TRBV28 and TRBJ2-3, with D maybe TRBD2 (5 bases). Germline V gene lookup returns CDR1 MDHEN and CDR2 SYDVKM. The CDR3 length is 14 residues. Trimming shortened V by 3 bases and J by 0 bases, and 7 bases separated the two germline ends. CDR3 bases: TGTGCCAGCAGTTTCCGCGGGAGCACAGATACGCAGTATTTT. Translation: CASSFRGSTDTQYF.

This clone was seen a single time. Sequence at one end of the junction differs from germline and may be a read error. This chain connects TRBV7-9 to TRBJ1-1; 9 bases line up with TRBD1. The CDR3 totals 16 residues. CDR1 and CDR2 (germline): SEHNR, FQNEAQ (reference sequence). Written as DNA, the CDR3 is TGTTCCAGCAGCTCCACTACGACAGGGGGGAACACTGAAGCTTTCTTT. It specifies CSSSSTTTGGNTEAFF.